The clone carrying this T cell receptor delta chain showed up just a few times. The germline gene is not matched at one end of the junction; a read error may be the cause. With CATT, TCRdb re-called clones from the RT-PCR reads. Altogether about 2,800 delta-chain clones are present, 3% to 4% being singletons, with the ten largest covering more than 25%. The sample belongs to a study of gamma-delta T cells after stem cell transplantation. CDR3 length: 18 amino acids. Germline V gives CDR1 TVYSNPD, CDR2 GDNSRS (reference sequence). The chain recombines TRDV3 with TRDJ1; 9 bases fit TRDD3. The sequenced sample was gamma-delta T cells. This TCR was recovered from a human donor. It is not recorded whose cells these are; they may come from a transplant donor. CDR3 region: CACLLRGMGDNYTDKLTF. The CDR3 DNA reads TGTGCCTGTCTCCTACGGGGGATGGGGGATAACTACACCGATAAACTCACCTTT.